The rows below give T cell receptor beta chains drawn from one sample of a study of T cells in Graves' hyperthyroidism and ophthalmopathy. TCRdb processed the multiplex PCR reads anew with MiXCR; each CDR3 protein has one entry. The sample holds about 210,000 distinct CDR3 sequences, more than 15% seen once. Sample: blood. The receptors derive from a man between 50 and 59 years old with Graves' hyperthyroidism. The CDR3 runs from the conserved cysteine through the conserved F or W. The order of the fields is J gene, clone size, D gene, V gene, CDR3 length, CDR3 protein, CDR3 DNA. A D gene is named only where the DNA matches it firmly. Size tells how often a clone was seen (once, few, many) or the class of an expanded clone, and some rows leave it out.

>TRBJ2-5|.|TRBD2|TRBV5-1|14
CASSLVAGDETQYF
TGCGCCAGCAGCTTGGTAGCGGGAGATGAGACCCAGTACTTC
>TRBJ2-1|few|TRBD2|TRBV5-1|18
CASSLARPGAGGYNEQFF
TGCGCCAGCAGCTTGGCCCGGCCGGGGGCGGGAGGGTACAATGAGCAGTTCTTC
>TRBJ2-5|many|.|TRBV11-3|13
CASSPEGRETQYF
TGTGCCAGCAGCCCGGAGGGAAGAGAGACCCAGTACTTC
>TRBJ2-7|many|.|TRBV30|13
CAWSLSGRAEQYF
TGTGCCTGGAGTCTGAGCGGGCGCGCCGAGCAGTACTTC
>TRBJ1-5|many|.|TRBV2|15
CASSVQGTAGQPQHF
TGTGCCAGCAGTGTTCAAGGAACGGCAGGTCAGCCCCAGCATTTT
>TRBJ2-5|.|TRBD2|TRBV19|16
CASSSGLAGVPETQYF
TGTGCCAGTAGTTCGGGACTAGCGGGAGTACCAGAGACCCAGTACTTC
>TRBJ2-1|few|TRBD1|TRBV6-1|13
CASNRDSYNEQFF
TGTGCCAGTAACCGGGACAGTTACAATGAGCAGTTCTTC
>TRBJ2-7|.|TRBD2|TRBV20-1|16
CSARDPWVAGSNEQYF
TGCAGTGCTAGAGATCCTTGGGTAGCGGGCAGTAACGAGCAGTACTTC
>TRBJ1-4|many|.|TRBV28|15
CASSPDREINEKLFF
TGTGCCAGCAGTCCCGACAGAGAAATTAATGAAAAACTGTTTTTT
>TRBJ2-2|.|TRBD1|TRBV28|16
CASSLWDRGPTGELFF
TGTGCCAGCAGTTTATGGGATAGGGGGCCAACCGGGGAGCTGTTTTTT
>TRBJ2-1|.|TRBD2|TRBV7-9|17
CASSPTYGTSGSHEQFF
TGTGCCAGCAGCCCAACCTACGGGACTAGCGGGAGCCATGAGCAGTTCTTC
>TRBJ2-2|.|TRBD2|TRBV3-1|17
CASSQHLAGGATGELFF
TGTGCCAGCAGCCAACACCTAGCGGGAGGGGCTACCGGGGAGCTGTTTTTT
>TRBJ2-5|many|TRBD1|TRBV18|14
CASSPGTDQETQYF
TGTGCCAGCTCACCAGGGACAGACCAAGAGACCCAGTACTTC
>TRBJ2-7|.|TRBD1|TRBV2|15
CASSNIGQGANEQYF
TGTGCCAGCTCCAATATAGGCCAGGGGGCAAACGAGCAGTACTTC
>TRBJ2-7|many|TRBD2|TRBV28|16
CASTSGLAGYVREQYF
TGTGCCAGCACCAGCGGACTAGCGGGATATGTCCGCGAGCAGTACTTC
>TRBJ2-4|.|.|TRBV20-1|14
CSARWDLAKNIQYF
TGCAGTGCTAGGTGGGATCTAGCCAAAAACATTCAGTACTTC
>TRBJ1-1|many|.|TRBV28|13
CASSLSRDTEAFF
TGTGCCAGCAGTTTAAGCAGGGACACTGAAGCTTTCTTT
>TRBJ2-7|few|TRBD1|TRBV7-2|15
CASSQQGIRIYEQYF
TGTGCCAGCAGCCAACAGGGGATACGTATCTACGAGCAGTACTTC
>TRBJ2-7|medium-sized|TRBD2|TRBV7-9|12
CASSLAGGEQYF
TGTGCCAGCAGCCTGGCCGGGGGGGAGCAGTACTTC
>TRBJ2-1|many|.|TRBV12-3/TRBV12-4|15
CASSLARRSYNEQFF
TGTGCCAGCAGTTTAGCGAGACGCTCCTACAATGAGCAGTTCTTC
>TRBJ2-7|many|.|TRBV12-3/TRBV12-4|12
CASSFSVYEQYF
TGTGCCAGCAGTTTTTCGGTCTACGAGCAGTACTTC
>TRBJ1-1|few|TRBD1|TRBV7-6|17
CASSLEGQGILGTEAFF
TGTGCCAGCAGCTTGGAGGGACAGGGGATATTGGGCACTGAAGCTTTCTTT
>TRBJ2-2|.|.|TRBV11-3|13
CASSLDRSGELFF
TGTGCCAGCAGCTTAGATAGGAGCGGGGAGCTGTTTTTT
>TRBJ2-5|many|TRBD2|TRBV19|15
CASAPSGRVGETQYF
TGTGCCAGCGCACCTAGCGGGAGGGTAGGAGAGACCCAGTACTTC
>TRBJ2-7|many|.|TRBV3-1|15
CASSLGTDSSYEQYF
TGTGCCAGCAGCCTCGGGACGGACAGCTCCTACGAGCAGTACTTC
>TRBJ1-5|.|TRBD1|TRBV7-9|18
CASSSSTGWTGGSQPQHF
TGTGCCAGCAGCTCGAGCACTGGCTGGACAGGGGGAAGTCAGCCCCAGCATTTT
>TRBJ2-7|many|TRBD1|TRBV27|13
CASSHRGTYEQYF
TGTGCCAGCAGTCACAGGGGCACCTACGAGCAGTACTTC
>TRBJ2-7|many|TRBD1|TRBV2|13
CASKGQGRREQYF
TGTGCCAGCAAAGGACAGGGACGAAGGGAGCAGTACTTC